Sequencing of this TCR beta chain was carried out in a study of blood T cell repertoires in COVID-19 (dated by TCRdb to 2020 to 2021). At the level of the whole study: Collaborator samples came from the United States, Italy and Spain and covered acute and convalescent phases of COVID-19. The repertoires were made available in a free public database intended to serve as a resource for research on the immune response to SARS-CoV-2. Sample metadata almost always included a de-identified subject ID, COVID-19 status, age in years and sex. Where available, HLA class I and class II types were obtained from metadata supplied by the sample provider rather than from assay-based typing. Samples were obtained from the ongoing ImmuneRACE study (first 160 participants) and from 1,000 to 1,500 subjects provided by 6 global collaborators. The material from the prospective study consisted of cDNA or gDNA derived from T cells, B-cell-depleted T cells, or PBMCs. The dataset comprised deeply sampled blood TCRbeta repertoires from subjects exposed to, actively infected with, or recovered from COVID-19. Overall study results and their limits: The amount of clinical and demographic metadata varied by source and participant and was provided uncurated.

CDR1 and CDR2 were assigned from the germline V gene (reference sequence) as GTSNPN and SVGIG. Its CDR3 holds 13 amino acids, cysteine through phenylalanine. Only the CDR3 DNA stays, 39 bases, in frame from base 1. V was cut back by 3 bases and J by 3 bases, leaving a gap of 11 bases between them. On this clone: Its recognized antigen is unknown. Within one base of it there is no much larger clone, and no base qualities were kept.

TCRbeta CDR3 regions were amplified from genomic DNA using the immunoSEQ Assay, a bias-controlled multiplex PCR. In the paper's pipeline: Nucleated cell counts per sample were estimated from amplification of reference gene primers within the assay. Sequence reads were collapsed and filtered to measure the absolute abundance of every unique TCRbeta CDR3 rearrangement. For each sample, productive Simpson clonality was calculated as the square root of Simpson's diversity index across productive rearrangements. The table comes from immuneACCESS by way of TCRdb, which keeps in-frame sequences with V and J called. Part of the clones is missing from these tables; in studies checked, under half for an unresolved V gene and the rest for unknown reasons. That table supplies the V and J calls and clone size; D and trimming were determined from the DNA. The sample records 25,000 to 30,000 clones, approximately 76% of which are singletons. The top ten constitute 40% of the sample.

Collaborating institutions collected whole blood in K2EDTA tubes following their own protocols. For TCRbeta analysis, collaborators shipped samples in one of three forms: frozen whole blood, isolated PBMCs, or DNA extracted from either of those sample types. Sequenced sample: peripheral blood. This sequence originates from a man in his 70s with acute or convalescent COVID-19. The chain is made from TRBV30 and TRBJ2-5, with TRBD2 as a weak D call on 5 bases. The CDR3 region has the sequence CAWRKSGEETQYF. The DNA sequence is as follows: TGTGCCTGGAGGAAGTCCGGGGAAGAGACCCAGTACTTC.